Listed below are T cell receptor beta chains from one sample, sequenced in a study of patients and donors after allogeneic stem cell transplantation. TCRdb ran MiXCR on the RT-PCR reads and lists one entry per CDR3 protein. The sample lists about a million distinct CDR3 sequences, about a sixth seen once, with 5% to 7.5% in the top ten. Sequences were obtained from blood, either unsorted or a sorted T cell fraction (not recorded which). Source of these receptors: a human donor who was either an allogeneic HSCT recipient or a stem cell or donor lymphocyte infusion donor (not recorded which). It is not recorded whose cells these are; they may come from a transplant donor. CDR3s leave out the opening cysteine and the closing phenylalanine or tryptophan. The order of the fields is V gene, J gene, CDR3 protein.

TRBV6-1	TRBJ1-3	ASRPNSGNTIY
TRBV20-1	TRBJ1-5	SARVPQPGDRENQPQH
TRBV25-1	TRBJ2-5	ASSEPVLAGSETQY
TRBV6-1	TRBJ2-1	ASSPGTSGRSEQF
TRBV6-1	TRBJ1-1	ASSRSGWTGTEAF
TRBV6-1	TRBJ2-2	ATQRGESGELF
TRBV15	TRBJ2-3	ATSISGGTDTQY
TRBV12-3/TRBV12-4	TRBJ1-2	ASSTATANYGYT
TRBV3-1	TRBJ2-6	ASSQGRESGANVLT
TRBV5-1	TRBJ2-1	ASSSWTSGVNEQF
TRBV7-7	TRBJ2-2	ASSPNARTGELF
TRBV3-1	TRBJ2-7	ASSLPGLAGGGEQY
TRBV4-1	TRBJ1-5	ASSLGRHNQPQH
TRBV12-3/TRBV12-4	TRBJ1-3	ASSLGTGGSRTIY
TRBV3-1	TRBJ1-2	ASTFGGAKNYGYT
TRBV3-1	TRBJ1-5	ASSQSGGQPQPQH
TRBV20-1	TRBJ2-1	SAPDSRGIYNEQF
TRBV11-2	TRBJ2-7	ASSLGKRVTYEQY
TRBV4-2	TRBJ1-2	ASSPGNPGQGSGYT
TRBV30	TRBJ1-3	AWFCRDERSPDTIY
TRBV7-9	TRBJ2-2	ASLGSDTGELF
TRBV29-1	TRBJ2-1	SVPLLAGGFNEQF
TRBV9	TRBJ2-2	ASSGEGLGELF
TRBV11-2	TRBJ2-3	ASSYVAPPDTQY
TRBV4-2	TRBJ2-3	ASSQWTSGGAADTQY
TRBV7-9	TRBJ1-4	ASSSLTTGTGNEKLF
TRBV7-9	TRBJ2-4	ASSLVGTKNIQY